This entry describes one T cell receptor beta chain. The table came from immunoSEQ multiplex PCR; TCRdb's copy has only in-frame clones and leaves some out. In the table there are about 660,000 clones, 85% to 90% of which are singletons. This entry is derived from a study of shared T cell receptors in the human thymus. V lost 7 bases to trimming and J lost 2 bases, with 13 bases between them. From germline, CDR1 is MNHNS and CDR2 SASEGT. This CDR3 has 14 amino acids. These same data were also listed under a study on human thymus T cells. From that paper: Thymic samples were excised during corrective heart operations. What appeared biased in thymic and blood repertoires was the usage of V and J genes.

The receptor comes from a boy in the first two years of life with a congenital heart defect. The rearrangement uses TRBV6-1 and TRBJ2-3, with a possible D match to TRBD1 (5 bases). The sequencing sample was made of thymocytes. Here the CDR3 DNA reads TGTGCCAGCATCCTCAGGGCGGCCACAGATACGCAGTATTTT. Encoded protein: CASILRAATDTQYF.